The 11 T cell receptor beta chains given below trace back to one sample, sequenced in a study of identical twins. From the 5' RACE reads, TCRdb called clonotypes with MiXCR, one entry per CDR3 protein. This sample has 150,000 or so distinct CDR3 sequences, with roughly 3.3% found just once. Input material: memory T cells sorted from blood. Receptors originate from a man aged 18 to 35 in good health.

The chain carries TRBV19 and TRBJ1-5; 10 bases agree with TRBD1. J was trimmed by 5 bases and V by 8 bases; bases with no gene match: 9. This CDR3 contains 15 residues. CDR1 and CDR2 from the germline V gene are LNHDA and SQIVND (reference sequence). This CDR3 is CASSPGQGFHQPQHF. Here the CDR3 DNA reads TGTGCCAGTTCCCCGGGACAGGGGTTTCATCAGCCCCAGCATTTT. Complete variable domain (other parts from reference TRBV19 and TRBJ1-5): DGGITQSPKYLFRKEGQNVTLSCEQNLNHDAMYWYRQDPGQGLRLIYYSQIVNDFQKGDIAEGYSVSREKKESFPLTVTSAQKNPTAFYLCASSPGQGFHQPQHFGDGTRLSIL.

In its sample, this clonotype was seen many times. V usage is TRBV4-1 and J usage is TRBJ1-3; D gene unclear. Germline V gene sequence: CDR1 MGHRA, CDR2 YSYEKL. V dropped 0 bases and J dropped 1 base, with 7 bases sitting between them. The CDR3 length is 15 residues. CDR3 bases: TGCGCCAGCAGCCAAGATGAGCGATCTGGAAACACCATATATTTT. Its protein is CASSQDERSGNTIYF.

This clonotype was counted at least ten times. The rearrangement joins TRBV11-2 to TRBJ2-1, with TRBD2 matching over 14 bases. This CDR3 contains 13 residues. V shed 4 bases and J 15 bases; nucleotides not matched to a gene: 5. CDR1 is SGHAT, CDR2 FQNNGV, per germline. This CDR3 is CASSSRTSGRLFF. CDR3 DNA sequence: TGTGCCAGCAGCTCAAGGACTAGCGGGAGGCTGTTCTTC.

Many counts were recorded for this clonotype. The V and J genes are TRBV11-2 and TRBJ2-1; 9 positions match TRBD1. V shed 5 bases, J shed 10 bases, and the junction held 3 bases outside the gene matches. The CDR3 covers 12 residues. CDR1 is SGHAT, CDR2 FQNNGV, per germline. The CDR3 reads CASSQDRGEQFF. The DNA for the CDR3 is TGTGCCAGCAGCCAGGACAGGGGCGAGCAGTTCTTC.

In this sample, this clonotype turned up many times. J is TRBJ2-1 and V is TRBV7-6; D uncertain. The germline V gene encodes CDR1 SGHVS and CDR2 FNYEAQ. The germline V and J ends were trimmed by 2 bases and 0 bases, with 2 bases remaining between them. The CDR3 contains 13 residues. Here the CDR3 DNA reads TGTGCCAGCAGCTTAAACTCCTACAATGAGCAGTTCTTC. It codes for CASSLNSYNEQFF. Full variable domain (missing parts from reference TRBV7-6 and TRBJ2-1): GAGVSQSPRYKVTKRGQDVALRCDPISGHVSLYWYRQALGQGPEFLTYFNYEAQQDKSGLPNDRFSAERPEGSISTLTIQRTEQRDSAMYRCASSLNSYNEQFFGPGTRLTVL.

This clonotype has a count of ten or more. This chain connects TRBV5-6 to TRBJ1-2, with 11 bases identical to TRBD1. CDR3 length equals 16 residues. Germline V gene data show CDR1 as SGHDT and CDR2 as YYEEEE. Unmatched junction bases numbered 7, after V lost 1 base and J lost 5 bases. The CDR3 spells CASSLITGQGAYGYTF. The CDR3 DNA reads TGTGCCAGCAGCTTGATTACCGGACAGGGGGCGTATGGCTACACCTTC.

In its sample, this clonotype was seen many times. V and J are TRBV7-8 and TRBJ2-5, with 8 bases fitting TRBD1. The J segment lost 5 bases and the V segment lost 5 bases, leaving 13 bases of the junction unmatched. The germline gives CDR1 SGHVS, CDR2 FQNEAQ. The CDR3 contains 16 residues. This CDR3 is CASSQKIQGARETQYF. The CDR3 DNA follows: TGTGCCAGCAGCCAAAAGATCCAGGGGGCGAGGGAGACCCAGTACTTC. The full variable domain, rest sourced from reference TRBV7-8 and TRBJ2-5, is GAGVSQSPRYKVAKRGQDVALRCDPISGHVSLFWYQQALGQGPEFLTYFQNEAQLDKSGLPSDRFFAERPEGSVSTLKIQRTQQEDSAVYLCASSQKIQGARETQYFGPGTRLLVL.

This clonotype showed up many times. V and J are TRBV3-1 and TRBJ1-2; TRBD1 agrees at 8 bases. The CDR3 is 12 amino acids. Germline CDR1 and CDR2: LGHDT and YNNKEL (reference sequence). V lost 2 bases and J lost 8; bases outside the gene matches: 1. CDR3 DNA sequence: TGTGCCAGCAGCCAACGGGACAGGGGCTACACCTTC. Translating gives CASSQRDRGYTF.

This clonotype occurred many times. The CDR3 loop is CASSFGTSGRINEQFF. CDR3 DNA: TGTGCCAGCAGCTTTGGGACTAGCGGGAGGATCAATGAGCAGTTCTTC. The chain recombines TRBV7-9 with TRBJ2-1; 15 bases map to TRBD2. This CDR3 region has 16 residues. The J segment lost 6 bases and the V segment lost 3 bases, leaving 3 bases of the junction unmatched. Germline CDR1 and CDR2: SEHNR and FQNEAQ (reference sequence).

Worth noting for this clonotype: This could be a read error, since a much larger clone is one nucleotide away. The V and J genes are TRBV5-6 and TRBJ2-7, with D possibly being TRBD1 (6 bases). Germline CDR1 reads SGHDT; CDR2 reads YYEEEE. The CDR3 spans 16 residues. V dropped 1 base and J dropped 5 bases, with 19 bases sitting between them. CDR3: CASSLYGQLGRDEQYF. Here the CDR3 DNA reads TGTGCCAGCAGCTTGTACGGACAGTTAGGTCGGGACGAGCAGTACTTC.

This clonotype has ten or more counts. This sequence joins TRBV11-1 and TRBJ1-1; the D is unclear. The CDR3 is 14 amino acids. Trimming cost V 2 bases and J 4 bases, with 11 bases left between them. Germline V gene lookup returns CDR1 SGHAT and CDR2 FQDESV (reference sequence). CDR3 nucleotides: TGTGCCAGCAGCTTATCAGAAGATTTCACTGAAGCTTTCTTT. This sequence encodes CASSLSEDFTEAFF. Looking up the rest from reference TRBV11-1 and TRBJ1-1 gives the full variable domain: EAEVAQSPRYKITEKSQAVAFWCDPISGHATLYWYRQILGQGPELLVQFQDESVVDDSQLPKDRFSAERLKGVDSTLKIQPAELGDSAMYLCASSLSEDFTEAFFGQGTRLTVV.